Listed below are T cell receptor beta chains from one sample, sequenced in a study of blood T cell repertoires in COVID-19. Repertoires were generated with immunoSEQ multiplex PCR, while TCRdb's copy carries only in-frame clones and drops some. The table lists around 300,000 clones, around 90% of them singletons. Sequencing used peripheral blood. These receptors all stem from a man aged 50 to 60 with acute or convalescent COVID-19. Both conserved end residues are part of each CDR3. The order of the fields is D gene, J gene, clone size, V gene, CDR3 DNA, CDR3 protein. The D gene is left open where the match is weak. Only part of the rows carry a size: once, few, many, or a class if the clone is expanded.

d_call: TRBD1
j_call: TRBJ1-5
clone_size: -
v_call: TRBV4-1
cdr3_nt: TGCGCCAGCAGCCAAGCCGGGACAGGGGGCTTTCAGCCCCAGCATTTT
cdr3_aa: CASSQAGTGGFQPQHF

d_call: -
j_call: TRBJ2-3
clone_size: -
v_call: TRBV7-9
cdr3_nt: TGTGCCAGCAGCTCAGGCACAGATACGCAGTATTTT
cdr3_aa: CASSSGTDTQYF

d_call: -
j_call: TRBJ1-1
clone_size: -
v_call: TRBV13
cdr3_nt: TGTGCCAGCAGCTTAGAAAGGAGCACTGAAGCTTTCTTT
cdr3_aa: CASSLERSTEAFF

d_call: -
j_call: TRBJ1-2
clone_size: -
v_call: TRBV19
cdr3_nt: TGTGCCAGTCGCCGCCGGGACACACTCTATGGCTACACCTTC
cdr3_aa: CASRRRDTLYGYTF

d_call: TRBD1
j_call: TRBJ1-5
clone_size: -
v_call: TRBV3-1/TRBV3-2
cdr3_nt: TGTGCCAGCAGCCCGCAGGGGGCCTTAAGCAATCAGCCCCAGCATTTT
cdr3_aa: CASSPQGALSNQPQHF

d_call: TRBD2
j_call: TRBJ2-2
clone_size: once
v_call: TRBV3-1/TRBV3-2
cdr3_nt: TGTGCCAGCAGCCAATTTGGCGGGGGGGCCAGGACCGGGGAGCTGTTTTTT
cdr3_aa: CASSQFGGGARTGELFF

d_call: TRBD1
j_call: TRBJ1-2
clone_size: -
v_call: TRBV7-8
cdr3_nt: TGTGCCAGCAGCCCCGGGGCAGGGGGCGTAGACTATGGCTACACCTTC
cdr3_aa: CASSPGAGGVDYGYTF

d_call: TRBD2
j_call: TRBJ2-3
clone_size: -
v_call: TRBV5-6
cdr3_nt: TGTGCCAGCAGCTTGAACGAAGCGGGGGGCACAGATACGCAGTATTTT
cdr3_aa: CASSLNEAGGTDTQYF

d_call: TRBD1
j_call: TRBJ1-2
clone_size: -
v_call: TRBV7-2
cdr3_nt: TGTGCCAGCAGCCGGGACAGGGCCACTAGCGGTGGCTACACCTTC
cdr3_aa: CASSRDRATSGGYTF

d_call: TRBD1
j_call: TRBJ1-2
clone_size: once
v_call: TRBV27
cdr3_nt: TGTGCCAGCAGTTTCGGCAGGGGGGACTATGGCTACACCTTC
cdr3_aa: CASSFGRGDYGYTF

d_call: -
j_call: TRBJ2-3
clone_size: -
v_call: TRBV7-9
cdr3_nt: TGTGCCAGCAGCCCGCAGACAGATACGCAGTATTTT
cdr3_aa: CASSPQTDTQYF

d_call: TRBD1
j_call: TRBJ2-6
clone_size: -
v_call: TRBV30
cdr3_nt: TGTGCCTGGACCGGACAGGGGTCCTTCGGGGCCAACGTCCTGACTTTC
cdr3_aa: CAWTGQGSFGANVLTF

d_call: TRBD1
j_call: TRBJ1-5
clone_size: -
v_call: TRBV27
cdr3_nt: TGTGCCAGCAGCGGCGGGACAGGGTTTAATCAGCCCCAGCATTTT
cdr3_aa: CASSGGTGFNQPQHF

d_call: -
j_call: TRBJ1-1
clone_size: once
v_call: TRBV2
cdr3_nt: TGTGCCAGCAGTGAATACAGGCGGGAAGCTTTCTTT
cdr3_aa: CASSEYRREAFF

d_call: -
j_call: TRBJ1-3
clone_size: -
v_call: TRBV10-3
cdr3_nt: TGTGCCATCAGTAACAAATCACCCTCTGGAAACACCATATATTTT
cdr3_aa: CAISNKSPSGNTIYF

d_call: -
j_call: TRBJ1-1
clone_size: -
v_call: TRBV27
cdr3_nt: TGTGCCAGCAGTTTCATTCCAGGGCGGGGGAACACTGAAGCTTTCTTT
cdr3_aa: CASSFIPGRGNTEAFF

d_call: -
j_call: TRBJ2-3
clone_size: -
v_call: TRBV14
cdr3_nt: TGTGCCAGCAGCCAACAGGGGTCTGGCACAGATACGCAGTATTTT
cdr3_aa: CASSQQGSGTDTQYF

d_call: -
j_call: TRBJ1-3
clone_size: -
v_call: TRBV10-3
cdr3_nt: TGTGCCATCAGTGAGTTTGGGTCAGACTCCACTGGAAACACCATATATTTT
cdr3_aa: CAISEFGSDSTGNTIYF

d_call: -
j_call: TRBJ2-3
clone_size: -
v_call: TRBV6-6
cdr3_nt: TGTGTAGCAGATACGCAGTATTTT
cdr3_aa: CVADTQYF

d_call: -
j_call: TRBJ1-2
clone_size: -
v_call: TRBV20-1
cdr3_nt: TGCAGTGCCTATCACGGGGGTGGCTACACCTTC
cdr3_aa: CSAYHGGGYTF

d_call: TRBD1
j_call: TRBJ2-2
clone_size: -
v_call: TRBV18
cdr3_nt: TGTGCCAGCTCGGCCGGGACAGTGAACACCGGGGAGCTGTTTTTT
cdr3_aa: CASSAGTVNTGELFF

d_call: -
j_call: TRBJ2-7
clone_size: -
v_call: TRBV28
cdr3_nt: TGTGCCAGCAGTTGGAAGGGGCAGACCTACGAGCAGTACTTC
cdr3_aa: CASSWKGQTYEQYF

d_call: -
j_call: TRBJ1-2
clone_size: -
v_call: TRBV15
cdr3_nt: TGTGCCACCAGCAGAGATCTTATGCAGGATGGCTACACCTTC
cdr3_aa: CATSRDLMQDGYTF

d_call: TRBD2
j_call: TRBJ2-7
clone_size: -
v_call: TRBV3-1/TRBV3-2
cdr3_nt: TGTGCCAGCAGCCGAGGTTCTATAGCGGGCGAGCAGTACTTC
cdr3_aa: CASSRGSIAGEQYF

d_call: TRBD1
j_call: TRBJ2-7
clone_size: -
v_call: TRBV27
cdr3_nt: TGTGCCAGCAGCCGCGTTAAAACAGGGGGCTCCCCCTACGAGCAGTACTTC
cdr3_aa: CASSRVKTGGSPYEQYF